This TCR beta chain was recovered during a study of early T cells in non-severe SARS-CoV-2 infection. Study overall: The chains were unpaired, and the sequenced material was bulk RNA from unsorted whole blood. Study-wide results and limits: Matching against VDJdb likely underestimated virus-specific expansions, favoring anti-spike CD8.

Individual cDNA molecules each received unique molecular identifiers attached to them. One entry per CDR3 protein, called by TCRdb with MiXCR from the 5' RACE reads. The sample has approximately 68,000 distinct CDR3 sequences; around 9.1% are singletons. Only a few counts were recorded for this clonotype. Its antigen is undetermined. J was trimmed by 2 bases and V by 7 bases; bases with no gene match: 8. Germline V gene lookup returns CDR1 MGHRA and CDR2 YSYEKL. This CDR3 is 15 amino acids long. The specimen was whole blood, collected at baseline. This receptor was identified in an adult who was a healthcare worker with PCR-confirmed SARS-CoV-2 infection or an uninfected control (not recorded which). The chain links TRBV4-1 to TRBJ1-3, with 7 nucleotides matching TRBD1. The CDR3 DNA follows: TGCGCCAGCAACCTGGAGGGGGCGCCTGGAAACACCATATATTTT. Translation gives CASNLEGAPGNTIYF.